This TCR beta chain was identified in a study of blood T cell repertoires in COVID-19. Across the whole study: Italy, Spain and the United States were the sources of the convalescent and acute COVID-19 samples.

Per the original methods: Nucleated cell counts were estimated from reference gene primer amplification. TCRdb's table, derived via immunoSEQ multiplex PCR, lists solely in-frame clones and lacks some. Clonal size and the V and J genes are those of that table, whereas D and trimming came from the DNA. The sample yields roughly 110,000 clones, roughly 81% seen once. Trimming cost V 2 bases and J 4 bases, with 11 bases left between them. This CDR3 has 14 residues. CDR1 is SGHTA and CDR2 is FQGTGA in the germline V gene. The sample was peripheral blood. The chain has TRBV7-3 and TRBJ1-1; D is unclear. The TCR originated in a man aged 40-50 years with acute or convalescent COVID-19. CDR3 loop: CASSLWEVSTEAFF. The CDR3 DNA is TGTGCCAGCAGCTTATGGGAGGTGAGCACTGAAGCTTTCTTT.